Following are 19 T cell receptor beta chains from one sample sequenced in a study of blood T cells in healthy people across ages. PCR was performed a second time for 7 to 11 cycles using a sample-barcoded 5' primer and a J-beta primer mix. TCRdb reprocessed the 5' RACE reads via MiXCR and lists one record per CDR3 protein. The sample includes about 510,000 distinct CDR3 sequences, over 25% of them seen just once. This same sample was also taken into another study, of T cells of mothers and their children.

The sample comprised blood. The receptors originated from a boy younger than 10 in good health.

This clonotype was picked up a small number of times. The chain combines TRBV20-1 with TRBJ2-2; possible D gene TRBD1, 7 bases. The ends were cut back, 3 bases at V and 9 bases at J, with 20 bases in the middle. Germline CDR1 reads DFQATT; CDR2 reads SNEGSKA (reference sequence). This CDR3 region has 15 residues. As DNA, the CDR3 is TGCAGTGCTAGGGACCGGACAGGAGGGTCCAGGGAGCTGTTTTTT. This gives the protein CSARDRTGGSRELFF.

V usage is TRBV24-1 and J usage is TRBJ2-3, with TRBD2 matching over 13 bases. Germline CDR1 KGHDR, CDR2 SFDVKD. The CDR3 consists of 21 residues. The V and J ends lost 3 bases and 1 base, in that order; junction bases with no gene match: 15. In DNA, the CDR3 is TGTGCCACCAGTGATCCCAAACTTACTGGACTAGCGGGAGCTCGCACAGATACGCAGTATTTT. As protein: CATSDPKLTGLAGARTDTQYF.

This clonotype was detected a few times. V is TRBV12-3 or TRBV12-4 and J is TRBJ2-5; 8 bases are a match to TRBD1. V lost 4 bases, J lost 4 bases, and 5 bases stayed unmatched. The CDR3 is made up of 14 amino acids. CDR3 nucleotides: TGTGCCAGCAGTTCGGACAGGGATGCAGAGACCCAGTACTTC. This encodes CASSSDRDAETQYF.

In regard to this clonotype: The conserved closing phenylalanine or tryptophan is absent in this CDR3, likely reflecting a read error. This sequence joins TRBV3-1 and TRBJ1-1; D unclear. The CDR3 is 13 residues long. V dropped 2 bases and J dropped 3 bases, with 7 bases sitting between them. CDR1 is LGHDT, CDR2 YNNKEL, per germline (reference sequence). The CDR3 coding sequence is TGTGCCAGCAGCCAAACCATCTACACTGAAGCTTTCCTT. The encoded protein is CASSQTIYTEAFL.

The sample holds a few counts of this clonotype. This chain uses TRBV24-1 with TRBJ2-5; 8 positions agree with TRBD1. TRBJ2-7 explains the end of the DNA better; the J call may be wrong. Germline V gene data show CDR1 as KGHDR and CDR2 as SFDVKD. This CDR3 comprises 13 residues. The CDR3 coding sequence is TGTGCCACCACGGACAGGGAAGCCTACGAGCAGTACTTC. Translated, it gives CATTDREAYEQYF.

The V gene is TRBV10-3, the J gene TRBJ1-2, with 10 bases lining up with TRBD1. J was trimmed by 5 bases and V by 3 bases; bases with no gene match: 9. This CDR3 spans 16 amino acids. From germline, CDR1 is ENHRY and CDR2 SYGVKD. The CDR3, as DNA: TGTGCCATCAGTGATTCCGGGACAGGGGCCCGGTATGGCTACACCTTC. Its translation: CAISDSGTGARYGYTF.

J is TRBJ2-3 and V is TRBV19; 7 bases align to TRBD2. Germline V gives CDR1 LNHDA, CDR2 SQIVND (reference sequence). With V trimmed by 4 bases and J by 7 bases, 11 bases remained unmatched. CDR3 size: 15 residues. The CDR3: CASSSEGLVENTQYF. CDR3 nucleotide sequence: TGTGCCAGTAGTAGCGAAGGACTAGTGGAAAATACGCAGTATTTT.

This chain joins TRBV15 and TRBJ1-6, with TRBD1 matching 10 bases. The ends lost 0 bases at V and 7 bases at J; junction bases unmatched: 6. Per germline, CDR1 LNHNV and CDR2 YYDKDF (reference sequence). This CDR3 is 17 amino acids long. In DNA, the CDR3 is TGTGCCACCAGCAGAGATTTTGTGGGACAGGGGAATTCACCCCTCCACTTT. It codes for CATSRDFVGQGNSPLHF.

This rearrangement joins TRBV12-3 or TRBV12-4 to TRBJ2-5; D remains unclear. Trimming pared 0 bases from V and 0 bases from J, leaving 11 bases between. There are 16 residues in the CDR3. This CDR3 reads CASSLAHGVNQETQYF. The CDR3, as DNA: TGTGCCAGCAGTTTAGCGCATGGGGTTAACCAAGAGACCCAGTACTTC.

CDR3: CASSLAGAEQETQYF. CDR3 sequence (DNA): TGTGCCAGCAGCTTAGCTGGGGCCGAGCAAGAGACCCAGTACTTC. The chain combines TRBV11-2 with TRBJ2-5, with D possibly being TRBD1 (5 bases). This CDR3 is 15 amino acids long. V was pared by 1 base and J by 2 bases, with 11 bases between. Germline values: CDR1 SGHAT, CDR2 FQNNGV. The variable domain in full, completed from reference TRBV11-2 and TRBJ2-5, reads EAGVAQSPRYKIIEKRQSVAFWCNPISGHATLYWYQQILGQGPKLLIQFQNNGVVDDSQLPKDRFSAERLKGVDSTLKIQPAKLEDSAVYLCASSLAGAEQETQYFGPGTRLLVL.

The chain joins TRBV5-1 to TRBJ2-6; maybe TRBD1 (5 bases). The CDR3 extends over 18 amino acids. CDR1 and CDR2 (germline): SGHRS, YFSETQ. V lost 4 bases and J lost 1, with 18 bases in between. The CDR3 region has the DNA TGCGCCAGCAGCGGCAGGGCGACCAGCTCTTCTGGGGCCAACGTCCTGACTTTC. This sequence encodes CASSGRATSSSGANVLTF. Looking up the rest from reference TRBV5-1 and TRBJ2-6 gives the full variable domain: KAGVTQTPRYLIKTRGQQVTLSCSPISGHRSVSWYQQTPGQGLQFLFEYFSETQRNKGNFPGRFSGRQFSNSRSEMNVSTLELGDSALYLCASSGRATSSSGANVLTFGAGSRLTVL.

This clonotype was detected ten times or more. The genes are TRBV7-2 and TRBJ2-7, with 8 bases identical to TRBD2. This CDR3 spans 16 amino acids. Losses at the gene ends were 1 base for V and 4 bases for J; bases not matched to a gene: 9. Looked up from germline, CDR1 is SGHTA and CDR2 is FQGNSA. The CDR3 DNA sequence: TGTGCCAGCAGCTTAGTTAAGGCTAGCGGGTTATACGAGCAGTACTTC. It specifies CASSLVKASGLYEQYF.

This clonotype was picked up a small number of times. V usage is TRBV11-2 and J usage is TRBJ2-2; 12 positions match TRBD1. The CDR3 contains 17 residues. With 7 bases clipped from V and 5 bases from J, the junction kept 11 bases outside the gene matches. Germline V lookup: CDR1 SGHAT, CDR2 FQNNGV. CDR3 sequence reads: CASIRLPGQGATGELFF. CDR3 bases: TGTGCCAGCATCCGGCTACCGGGACAGGGGGCGACCGGGGAGCTGTTTTTT.

The chain joins TRBV18 to TRBJ1-1, with 8 positions matching TRBD1. Trimming removed 3 bases from V and 6 bases from J; junction bases left unmatched: 6. Germline V gene data show CDR1 as KGHSH and CDR2 as LQKENI. The length of the CDR3 is 14 residues. CDR3 nucleotide sequence: TGTGCCAGCTCACCGGGACAGGCTAACGCTGAAGCTTTCTTT. Encoded protein: CASSPGQANAEAFF.

This clonotype was picked up a small number of times. The chain has TRBV29-1 and TRBJ1-2, with D uncertain. The CDR3 is made up of 13 amino acids. The germline CDR1 and CDR2 sequences are SQVTM and ANQGSEA. Trimming cost V 6 bases and J 3 bases, with 14 bases left between them. This CDR3 reads CSVDGRDDYGYTF. CDR3 DNA: TGCAGCGTCGACGGACGGGATGACTATGGCTACACCTTC.

This rearrangement joins TRBV7-9 to TRBJ2-7; D is unclear. The CDR3 runs 15 residues. Germline V lookup: CDR1 SEHNR, CDR2 FQNEAQ (reference sequence). The germline V and J ends were trimmed by 3 bases and 0 bases, with 12 bases remaining between them. The CDR3 reads CASSFPRTHSYEQYF. The CDR3 coding sequence is TGTGCCAGCAGCTTTCCCCGCACCCACTCCTACGAGCAGTACTTC.

This clonotype showed up just a few times. The gene calls are TRBV6-6 and TRBJ2-7; D not resolved. The ends were cut back, 7 bases at V and 0 bases at J, with 10 bases in the middle. This CDR3 has 13 residues. Germline CDR1 is MNHNY and CDR2 is SVGAGI (reference sequence). The CDR3 sequence is CASTASISYEQYF. Written as DNA, the CDR3 is TGTGCCAGCACGGCTAGTATCTCCTACGAGCAGTACTTC.

This CDR3 reads CSLGLGSGTDTQYF. For the CDR3, the DNA is TGCAGTCTCGGCCTTGGTAGCGGGACAGATACGCAGTATTTT. This chain uses TRBV20-1 with TRBJ2-3, with TRBD2 identical over 7 bases. After removal of 8 bases from V and 3 bases from J, the junction contained 11 bases not matched to a gene. Per the germline V gene, CDR1 is DFQATT and CDR2 is SNEGSKA (reference sequence). The CDR3 has 14 residues.

CDR3 sequence reads: CASSSGTREQYF. The DNA for the CDR3 is TGTGCCAGCAGTTCAGGGACGCGGGAGCAGTACTTC. J is TRBJ2-7 and V is TRBV7-9; possibly TRBD1 or TRBD2 for D (5 bases each). V was trimmed by 6 bases and J by 7 bases, leaving 13 bases between them. The CDR3 contains 12 residues. Germline V CDR1 and CDR2: SEHNR, FQNEAQ (reference sequence).